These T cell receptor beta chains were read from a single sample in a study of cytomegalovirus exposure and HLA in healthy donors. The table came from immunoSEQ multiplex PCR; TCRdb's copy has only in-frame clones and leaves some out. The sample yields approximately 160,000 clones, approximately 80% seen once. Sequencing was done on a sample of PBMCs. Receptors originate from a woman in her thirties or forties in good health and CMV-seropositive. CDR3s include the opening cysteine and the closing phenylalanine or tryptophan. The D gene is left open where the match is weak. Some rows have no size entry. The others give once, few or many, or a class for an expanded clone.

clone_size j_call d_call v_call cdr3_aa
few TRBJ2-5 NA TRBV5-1 CASSLKGVPETQYF
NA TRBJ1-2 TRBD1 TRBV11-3 CASSPSPGQGSKDYGYTF
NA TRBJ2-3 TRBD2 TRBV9 CASGTSGLFSTDTQYF
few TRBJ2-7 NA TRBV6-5 CASKQSGHEQYF
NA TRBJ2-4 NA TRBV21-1 CASSPHISGGWQYF
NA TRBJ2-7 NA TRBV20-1 CSAFERYEQYF
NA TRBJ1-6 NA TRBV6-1 CASRPDNLSPLHF
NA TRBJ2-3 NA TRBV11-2 CASSLSTDTQYF
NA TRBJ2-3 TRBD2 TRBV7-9 CSSSSGLAGSTDTQYF
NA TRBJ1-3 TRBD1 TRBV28 CASSSQGGPSGNTIYF
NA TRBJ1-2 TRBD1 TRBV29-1 CSAIPGQLSYGYTF
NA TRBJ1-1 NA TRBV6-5 CASGLSGETEAFF
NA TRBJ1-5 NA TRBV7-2 CASSLEPGVNQPQHF
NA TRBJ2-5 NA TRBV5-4 CASSSGGGVQETQYF
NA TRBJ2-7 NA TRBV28 CASSPSGHSSYEQYF
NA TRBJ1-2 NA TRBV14 CASSQDLIYGYTF
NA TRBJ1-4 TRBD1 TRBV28 CASSEQGATNEKLFF
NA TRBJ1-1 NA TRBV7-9 CASSLGGGGLGTEAFF
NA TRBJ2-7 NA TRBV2 CASSPRDYEQYF
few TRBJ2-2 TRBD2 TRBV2 CASRGGSNTGELFF
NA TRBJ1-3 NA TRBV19 CASSPASGNTIYF
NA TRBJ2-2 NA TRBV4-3 CASSQGMGIYTGELFF
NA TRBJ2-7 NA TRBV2 CASSEGAKMASEQYF
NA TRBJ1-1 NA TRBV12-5 CASGFGDNRNTEAFF
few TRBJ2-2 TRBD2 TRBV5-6 CASSFPLAGPGELFF
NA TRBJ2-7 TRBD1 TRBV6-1 CASRRGTGGLYEQYF
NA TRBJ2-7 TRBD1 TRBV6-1 CASTRDRVSEQYF
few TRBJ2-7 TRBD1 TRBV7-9 CASSFTQGAGYEQYF
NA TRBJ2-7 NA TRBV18 CASSPRDGAYEQYF
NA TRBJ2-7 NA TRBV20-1 CSGLQGYEQYF
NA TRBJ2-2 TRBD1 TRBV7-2 CASSYTLNRGTGELFF
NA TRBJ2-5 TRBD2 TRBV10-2 CASNAAGGETQYF
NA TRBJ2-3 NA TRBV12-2 CASRLSGQGASDTQYF
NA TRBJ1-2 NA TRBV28 CASSRTGNYGYTF
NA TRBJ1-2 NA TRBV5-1 CASSLAVVGNYGYTF
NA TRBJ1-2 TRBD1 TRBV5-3 CARSSGQAVGPYDGYTF
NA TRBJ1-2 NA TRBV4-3 CASSQDVAGISSGGYTF
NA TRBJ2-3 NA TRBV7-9 CASSDQVDTQYF
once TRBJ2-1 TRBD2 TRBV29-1 CSVGLGLAGGDEQFF
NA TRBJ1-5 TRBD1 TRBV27 CASSLFGTGNNQPQHF
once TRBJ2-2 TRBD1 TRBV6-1 CAGKGGEDTGELFF
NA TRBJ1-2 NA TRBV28 CASSPGGSYGYTF
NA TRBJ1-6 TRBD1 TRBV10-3 CAISESPGTGNNSPLHF
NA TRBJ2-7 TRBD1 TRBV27 CASSPGVSWGQGTEQYF
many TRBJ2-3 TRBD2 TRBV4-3 CASSQDTASGSSDTQYF
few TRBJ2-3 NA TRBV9 CASSVQAGFSTDTQYF
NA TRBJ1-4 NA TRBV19 CASSIWERGEKLFF
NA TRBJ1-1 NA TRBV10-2 CASSESMGARSFF
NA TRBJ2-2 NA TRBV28 CASTRGTNTGELFF
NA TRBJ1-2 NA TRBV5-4 CASSLEAAGGYTF
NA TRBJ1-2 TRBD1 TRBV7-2 CASSLGTGRLEYGYTF
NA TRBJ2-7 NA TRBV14 CASSPLQGATPLGEQYF
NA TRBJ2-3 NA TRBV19 CASSWQGRDPARTDTQYF
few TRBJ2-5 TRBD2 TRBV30 CAWSEGLAGEETQYF
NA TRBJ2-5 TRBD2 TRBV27 CASSPRTSGGKETQYF